This T cell receptor (beta chain) is from a study of shared clonotypes between healthy human individuals. Study in general: Each donor's CD4 naive and CD4 memory cells filled three plates apiece, CD8 naive two, and CD8 memory one.

CDR1 and CDR2 (germline): SGHDT, YYEEEE. This CDR3 is built from 12 residues. Study-level findings and limits: Only blood was sampled, and tissue TCR repertoires likely differ from blood ones. Sorted-subset samples were not fully sequenced, rarefaction indicated.

On this clone: Its target is not known. Germline is not matched at one junction end, which may reflect a read error.

The table came from immunoSEQ multiplex PCR; TCRdb's copy has only in-frame clones and leaves some out. The table lists around 600,000 clones, 98% of them singletons. CD45RO-negative cells were positively selected for CCR7, leaving out terminally differentiated effector memory CD45RA+ cells. The source is a man aged 25-45 years in good health. The chain carries TRBV5-6 and TRBJ2-5, with no clear D. Sample: naive CD8+ T cells sorted from blood. In nucleotides, the CDR3 is TGTGCCAGCAGTTTGGCCCTAGAGACCCAGTACTTC. The encoded protein is CASSLALETQYF.